One sample yielded the 24 T cell receptor beta chains listed below, sequenced in a study of shared clonotypes between healthy human individuals. The protocol was immunoSEQ multiplex PCR, while the TCRdb copy is restricted to in-frame clones and leaves out a portion. This table has 2 million to 2.5 million clones, around 95% appearing once. Sequenced sample: naive CD4+ T cells sorted from blood. The subset denotes: CD45RA+ positively selected. The receptors were sampled from a man between 18 and 29 years old in good health.

The CDR3 protein is CASSQDVTKGATDTQYF. The CDR3 nucleotides are TGCGCCAGCAGCCAAGATGTCACCAAGGGGGCAACAGATACGCAGTATTTT. The chain uses TRBV4-3 and TRBJ2-3, with TRBD1 identical over 7 bases. CDR3 size: 17 residues. Germline V gene sequence: CDR1 LGHNA, CDR2 YSLEER. J gave up 3 bases and V 0 bases, and 9 bases lay outside the gene matches.

The genes are TRBV7-2 and TRBJ2-1; D may correspond to TRBD1 or TRBD2 (6 bases each). V was pared by 1 base and J by 7 bases, with 8 bases between. The CDR3 length is 13 residues. CDR1 and CDR2 (germline): SGHTA, FQGNSA. The CDR3 DNA is TGTGCCAGCAGCTTAGAGGGGGGAAATGAGCAGTTCTTC. This encodes CASSLEGGNEQFF. The entire variable domain, with the rest obtained from reference TRBV7-2 and TRBJ2-1, is as follows: GAGVSQSPSNKVTEKGKDVELRCDPISGHTALYWYRQSLGQGLEFLIYFQGNSAPDKSGLPSDRFSAERTGGSVSTLTIQRTQQEDSAVYLCASSLEGGNEQFFGPGTRLTVL.

This clone appeared once. This chain joins TRBV7-2 and TRBJ1-3; the D is unclear. Trimming cost V 2 bases and J 0 bases, with 8 bases left between them. Germline lookup yields CDR1 SGHTA and CDR2 FQGNSA. CDR3 length: 15 residues. CDR3 sequence: CASSLSGVSGNTIYF. In DNA, the CDR3 is TGTGCCAGCAGCTTATCGGGAGTCTCTGGAAACACCATATATTTT.

The rearrangement joins TRBV6-6 to TRBJ1-4, with D possibly being TRBD1 (5 bases). The CDR3 totals 14 residues. The germline gives CDR1 MNHNY, CDR2 SVGAGI (reference sequence). The germline V and J ends were trimmed by 2 bases and 7 bases, with 11 bases remaining between them. The CDR3 region is CASSYGGPAEKLFF. The CDR3 region has the DNA TGTGCCAGCAGTTACGGGGGTCCTGCTGAAAAACTGTTTTTT.

The chain is built from TRBV2 and TRBJ2-7, with a weak D call TRBD1 (6 bases). This CDR3 is 15 amino acids long. Germline assignment: CDR1 SNHLY and CDR2 FYNNEI. V lost 4 bases and J 0 bases, leaving 13 bases between the germline ends. CDR3 bases: TGTGCCAGCAGTGGCGCCAGGGGCCACTCCTACGAGCAGTACTTC. Encoded protein: CASSGARGHSYEQYF.

The CDR3 loop reads CASSSGGTYEQYF. As DNA, the CDR3 is TGTGCCAGCAGCTCCGGGGGGACCTACGAGCAGTACTTC. V is TRBV5-4 and J is TRBJ2-7; TRBD2 aligns across 7 bases. The germline V gene encodes CDR1 SGHNT and CDR2 YYREEE (reference sequence). The CDR3 sequence is 13 residues long. V gave up 3 bases and J gave up 2 bases; unmatched junction bases: 2.

The chain couples TRBV2 to TRBJ2-7; D uncertain. V lost 4 bases and J lost 1, with 14 bases in between. Germline-derived CDR1 and CDR2 are SNHLY and FYNNEI. This CDR3 is 15 amino acids long. DNA for the CDR3: TGTGCCAGCAGTGGCGAAGGAATGGGATCCTACGAGCAGTACTTC. It yields the protein CASSGEGMGSYEQYF.

The genes are TRBV7-8 and TRBJ2-7; 11 nucleotides match TRBD1. The CDR3 spans 13 residues. Per the germline V gene, CDR1 is SGHVS and CDR2 is FQNEAQ. V gave up 10 bases and J gave up 2 bases; unmatched junction bases: 4. The CDR3 loop is CATGQGAPYEQYF. The CDR3 bases are TGTGCCACCGGACAGGGGGCCCCCTACGAGCAGTACTTC.

The CDR3: CASRRVGGELFF. DNA for the CDR3: TGTGCCAGCCGAAGGGTGGGCGGGGAGCTGTTTTTT. The chain couples TRBV28 to TRBJ2-2, with D unresolved. Trimming left V 8 bases short and J 7 bases short, with 11 bases between. This CDR3 has 12 amino acids. Per the germline V gene, CDR1 is MDHEN and CDR2 is SYDVKM.

The chain couples TRBV6-5 to TRBJ1-2; D is uncertain. The CDR3 has 13 residues. The germline CDR1 and CDR2 sequences are MNHEY and SVGAGI. V lost 6 bases, J lost 5 bases, and 13 bases lay in between. The DNA for the CDR3 is TGTGCCAGCAGGATGGGAGGAGGATATGGCTACACCTTC. It codes for CASRMGGGYGYTF.

The V call is TRBV12-5, the J call TRBJ2-3; D might be TRBD1 (5 bases). With 0 bases removed from V and 5 bases from J, the gap between germline ends came to 12 bases. The CDR3 length is 15 residues. The germline V gene encodes CDR1 LGHNT and CDR2 FRNRAP. CDR3 coding DNA: TGTGCTAGTGGTTTGGTACTGGTCCAGGGAGATACGCAGTATTTT. Encoded protein: CASGLVLVQGDTQYF.

The J gene is TRBJ1-6, the V gene TRBV27; 10 nucleotides align to TRBD1. In germline, CDR1 is MNHEY, CDR2 SMNVEV (reference sequence). Trimming at V came to 6 bases and at J to 5 bases, leaving 4 bases not matched to a gene. The CDR3 extends over 15 amino acids. The CDR3 is CASRQGTGDNSPLHF. In DNA form, the CDR3 reads TGTGCCAGCAGGCAAGGGACAGGGGATAATTCACCCCTCCACTTT.

The chain joins TRBV28 to TRBJ2-5, with D possibly matching TRBD2 (5 bases). Germline assignment: CDR1 MDHEN and CDR2 SYDVKM. The CDR3 totals 14 residues. The germline V and J ends were trimmed by 4 bases and 4 bases, with 13 bases remaining between them. This chain's CDR3 is CASSSKRWRETQYF. CDR3 coding DNA: TGTGCCAGCAGTTCGAAGCGGTGGAGAGAGACCCAGTACTTC. Based on the CDR3 plus reference TRBV28 and TRBJ2-5, the full variable domain is DVKVTQSSRYLVKRTGEKVFLECVQDMDHENMFWYRQDPGLGLRLIYFSYDVKMKEKGDIPEGYSVSREKKERFSLILESASTNQTSMYLCASSSKRWRETQYFGPGTRLLVL.

This clone showed up just a few times. A read error may produce the germline difference seen at one junction end. The chain joins TRBV5-1 to TRBJ1-2; unclear D gene. There are 14 residues in the CDR3. Germline lookup yields CDR1 SGHRS and CDR2 YFSETQ. For the CDR3, the DNA is TGCGCCAGCAGCTCTGACACCGATAGTTCTTTGCTTTCCTTC. It translates to CASSSDTDSSLLSF.

This chain links TRBV15 with TRBJ2-7; D may be TRBD1 (5 bases). This CDR3 region has 13 residues. Germline lookup yields CDR1 LNHNV and CDR2 YYDKDF (reference sequence). The V end was cut by 2 bases, the J end by 6 bases, with 11 bases between. DNA for the CDR3: TGTGCCACCAGCAGACCCGACAGCCCCGAGCAGTACTTC. This codes for CATSRPDSPEQYF.

V gene TRBV11-2 combines with J gene TRBJ2-2; 12 bases map to TRBD1. CDR1 is SGHAT, CDR2 FQNNGV, per germline. This CDR3 contains 17 residues. Losses at the gene ends were 4 bases for V and 4 bases for J; bases not matched to a gene: 7. CDR3: CASSSGQGAPSTGELFF. CDR3 DNA sequence: TGTGCCAGCAGCTCGGGACAGGGGGCGCCGAGCACCGGGGAGCTGTTTTTT.

This clone was found once. The chain uses TRBV27 and TRBJ2-2, with 8 bases fitting TRBD2. This CDR3 region has 15 residues. Germline V gene sequence: CDR1 MNHEY, CDR2 SMNVEV (reference sequence). V lost 6 bases to trimming and J lost 6 bases; unmatched junction nucleotides: 9. DNA of the CDR3: TGTGCCAGCAGCGAGAGCGGGGGAGGCGCCGGGGAGCTGTTTTTT. Amino acid sequence: CASSESGGGAGELFF.

CDR3 region: CASGQVNTGELFF. The CDR3 region has the DNA TGTGCCAGCGGACAGGTGAACACCGGGGAGCTGTTTTTT. The chain recombines TRBV7-9 with TRBJ2-2, with TRBD1 matching 7 bases. The V gene's germline CDR1 is SEHNR and CDR2 FQNEAQ (reference sequence). The CDR3 is 13 amino acids. The trim removed 8 bases at V and 1 base at J, leaving 1 base unmatched.

This clone appeared once. The chain couples TRBV7-2 to TRBJ2-7; a possible D gene is TRBD1 (5 bases). This CDR3 is built from 16 residues. Germline V lookup: CDR1 SGHTA, CDR2 FQGNSA. V was trimmed by 6 bases and J by 0 bases, leaving 18 bases between them. The CDR3 DNA sequence: TGTGCCAGCAGTCCCCGGTTCTGGACAAACTCCTACGAGCAGTACTTC. This gives the protein CASSPRFWTNSYEQYF.

The V call is TRBV28, the J call TRBJ1-2, with D maybe TRBD1 (5 bases). The CDR3 spans 15 residues. Germline V gene sequence: CDR1 MDHEN, CDR2 SYDVKM. Trimming took off 6 bases at V and 7 bases at J, with 21 bases between the two ends. DNA of the CDR3: TGTGCCAGCAGGACACCGAGACAGCCCCTTAGTGGCTACACCTTC. It translates to CASRTPRQPLSGYTF.

The chain recombines TRBV18 with TRBJ2-4; D is undetermined. CDR3 length: 14 amino acids. Germline lookup yields CDR1 KGHSH and CDR2 LQKENI. The V gene lost 0 bases and the J gene lost 7 bases, with 10 bases spanning the gap. The CDR3 protein is CASSPPPVKNIQYF. For the CDR3, the DNA is TGTGCCAGCTCACCACCTCCAGTTAAGAACATTCAGTACTTC. The full variable domain, with the rest looked up from reference TRBV18 and TRBJ2-4, is NAGVMQNPRHLVRRRGQEARLRCSPMKGHSHVYWYRQLPEEGLKFMVYLQKENIIDESGMPKERFSAEFPKEGPSILRIQQVVRGDSAAYFCASSPPPVKNIQYFGAGTRLSVL.

This rearrangement joins TRBV30 to TRBJ2-3; possible D gene TRBD1, 6 bases. CDR1 GTSNPN and CDR2 SVGIG come from the germline V gene (reference sequence). The CDR3 consists of 15 residues. The V end was cut by 7 bases, the J end by 0 bases, with 17 bases between. The DNA of the CDR3 is TGTGCCTTCCGGGACACGCCAAAAAGCACAGATACGCAGTATTTT. Its protein product is CAFRDTPKSTDTQYF.

The chain is built from TRBV5-1 and TRBJ2-7; D is possibly TRBD1 (6 bases). CDR1 and CDR2 (germline): SGHRS, YFSETQ. The CDR3 loop spans 14 amino acids. V gave up 4 bases and J gave up 2 bases, with 13 bases separating them. CDR3 coding DNA: TGCGCCAGCAGCCTAGACAGGACCACCTACGAGCAGTACTTC. Translating it yields CASSLDRTTYEQYF.

This clone occurred once. V and J are TRBV9 and TRBJ2-5, with D perhaps matching TRBD1 or TRBD2 (6 bases each). The CDR3 is 15 amino acids. Looked up from germline, CDR1 is SGDLS and CDR2 is YYNGEE. The V end was cut by 2 bases, the J end by 5 bases, with 16 bases between. This chain's CDR3 is CASSVGVGGRETQYF. CDR3 bases: TGTGCCAGCAGCGTTGGCGTGGGGGGCAGGGAGACCCAGTACTTC.